One T cell receptor beta chain is described in this entry. This sample stems from a study of T cell responses to AZD1222 COVID-19 vaccine. The assay was immunoSEQ multiplex PCR, and TCRdb's table has in-frame clones only and misses some. This table has 120,000 or so clones, roughly 88% appearing once. V lost 7 bases and J 4 bases, leaving 22 bases between the germline ends. This CDR3 spans 16 amino acids. Germline CDR1 SQVTM, CDR2 ANQGSEA. The rearrangement uses TRBV29-1 and TRBJ1-4; D gene unclear. The specimen comprised peripheral blood, sampled on day 0 of AZD1222 vaccination. The TCR sequence derives from an adult in good health. CDR3 bases: TGCAGCGCCGTAGGATGGGGTGGGGTGGGTAATGAAAAACTGTTTTTT. Translating it yields CSAVGWGGVGNEKLFF.